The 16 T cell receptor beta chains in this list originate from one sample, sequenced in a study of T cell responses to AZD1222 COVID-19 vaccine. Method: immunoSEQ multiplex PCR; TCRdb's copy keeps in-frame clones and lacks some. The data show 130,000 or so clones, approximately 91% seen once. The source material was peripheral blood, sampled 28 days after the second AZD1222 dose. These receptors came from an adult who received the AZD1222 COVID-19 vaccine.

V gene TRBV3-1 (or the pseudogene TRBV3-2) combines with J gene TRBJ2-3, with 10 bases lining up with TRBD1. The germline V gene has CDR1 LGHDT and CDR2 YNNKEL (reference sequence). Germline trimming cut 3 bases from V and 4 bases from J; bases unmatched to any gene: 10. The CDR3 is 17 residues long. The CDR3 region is CASSHIGGQGGADTQYF. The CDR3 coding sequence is TGTGCCAGCAGCCACATCGGAGGACAGGGGGGCGCAGATACGCAGTATTTT.

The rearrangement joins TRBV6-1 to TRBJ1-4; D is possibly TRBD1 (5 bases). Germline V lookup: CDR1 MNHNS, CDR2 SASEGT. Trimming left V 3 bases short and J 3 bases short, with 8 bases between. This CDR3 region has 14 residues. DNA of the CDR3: TGTGCCAGCAGTGATCAGGGCTCTAATGAAAAACTGTTTTTT. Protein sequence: CASSDQGSNEKLFF.

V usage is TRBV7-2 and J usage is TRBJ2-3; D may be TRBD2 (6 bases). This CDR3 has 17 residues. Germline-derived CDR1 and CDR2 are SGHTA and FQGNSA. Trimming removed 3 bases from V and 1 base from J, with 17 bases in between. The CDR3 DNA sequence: TGTGCCAGCAGCTTGGGACTCTCGAGTTCCCGCACAGATACGCAGTATTTT. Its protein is CASSLGLSSSRTDTQYF.

CDR3 nucleotides: TGTGCCAGTAGTCGGACAACTTATAGCAATCAGCCCCAGCATTTT. It encodes CASSRTTYSNQPQHF. This rearrangement joins TRBV19 to TRBJ1-5, with D perhaps TRBD1 (5 bases). There are 15 residues in the CDR3. The germline V gene has CDR1 LNHDA and CDR2 SQIVND (reference sequence). V was cut by 5 bases and J by 0 bases, with 11 bases left in between.

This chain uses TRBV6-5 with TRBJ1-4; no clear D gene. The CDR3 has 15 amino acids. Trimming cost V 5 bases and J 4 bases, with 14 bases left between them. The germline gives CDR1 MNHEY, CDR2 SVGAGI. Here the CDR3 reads CASSPMTANNEKLFF. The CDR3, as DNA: TGTGCCAGCAGTCCCATGACCGCTAATAATGAAAAACTGTTTTTT.

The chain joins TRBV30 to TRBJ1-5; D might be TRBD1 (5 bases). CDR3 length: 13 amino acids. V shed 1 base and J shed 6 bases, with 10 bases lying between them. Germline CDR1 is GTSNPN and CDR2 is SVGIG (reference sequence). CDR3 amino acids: CAWSEGGTQPQHF. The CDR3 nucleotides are TGTGCCTGGAGTGAGGGAGGGACTCAGCCCCAGCATTTT.

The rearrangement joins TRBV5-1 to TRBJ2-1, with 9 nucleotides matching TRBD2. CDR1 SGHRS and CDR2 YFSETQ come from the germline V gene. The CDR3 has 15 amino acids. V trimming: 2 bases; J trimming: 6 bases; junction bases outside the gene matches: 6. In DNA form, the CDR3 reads TGCGCCAGCAGCTTCTTAGCGGGGGAAGGCAATGAGCAGTTCTTC. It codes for CASSFLAGEGNEQFF. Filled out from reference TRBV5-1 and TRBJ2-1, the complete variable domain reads KAGVTQTPRYLIKTRGQQVTLSCSPISGHRSVSWYQQTPGQGLQFLFEYFSETQRNKGNFPGRFSGRQFSNSRSEMNVSTLELGDSALYLCASSFLAGEGNEQFFGPGTRLTVL.

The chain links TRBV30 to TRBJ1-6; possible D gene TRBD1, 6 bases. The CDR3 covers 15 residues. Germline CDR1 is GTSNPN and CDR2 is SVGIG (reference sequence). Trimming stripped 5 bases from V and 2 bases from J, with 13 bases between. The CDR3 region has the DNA TGTGCCTGGTCCACAGGGAGCACCTATAATTCACCCCTCCACTTT. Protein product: CAWSTGSTYNSPLHF.

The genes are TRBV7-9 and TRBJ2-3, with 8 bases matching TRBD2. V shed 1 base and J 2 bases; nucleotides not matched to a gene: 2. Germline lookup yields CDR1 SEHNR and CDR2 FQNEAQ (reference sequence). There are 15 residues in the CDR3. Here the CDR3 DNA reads TGTGCCAGCAGCTTAGGTAGCGGGGACACAGATACGCAGTATTTT. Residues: CASSLGSGDTDTQYF.

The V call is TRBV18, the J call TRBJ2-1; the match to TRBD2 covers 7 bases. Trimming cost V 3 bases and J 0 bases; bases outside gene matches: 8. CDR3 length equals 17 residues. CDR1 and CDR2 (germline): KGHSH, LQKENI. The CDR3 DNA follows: TGTGCCAGCTCACCGCCCGGGGGGAGGAGCTCCTACAATGAGCAGTTCTTC. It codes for CASSPPGGRSSYNEQFF.

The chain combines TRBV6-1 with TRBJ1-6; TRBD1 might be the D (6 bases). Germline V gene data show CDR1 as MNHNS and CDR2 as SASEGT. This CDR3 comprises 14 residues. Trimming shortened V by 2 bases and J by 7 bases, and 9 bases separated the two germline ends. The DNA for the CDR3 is TGTGCCAGCAGTGAACAGGGGAGAAATTCACCCCTCCACTTT. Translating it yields CASSEQGRNSPLHF.

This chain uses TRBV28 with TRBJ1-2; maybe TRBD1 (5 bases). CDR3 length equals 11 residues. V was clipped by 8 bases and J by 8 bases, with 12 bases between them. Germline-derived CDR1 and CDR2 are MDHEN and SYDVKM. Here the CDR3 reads CASSRARGYTF. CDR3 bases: TGTGCCAGCTCCAGGGCGCGGGGCTACACCTTC.

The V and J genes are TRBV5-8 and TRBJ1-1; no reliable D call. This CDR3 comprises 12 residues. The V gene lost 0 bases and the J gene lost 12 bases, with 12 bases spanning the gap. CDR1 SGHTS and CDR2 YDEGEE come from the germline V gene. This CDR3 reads CASSLDGPGTFF. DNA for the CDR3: TGTGCCAGCAGCTTGGACGGGCCCGGAACTTTCTTT.

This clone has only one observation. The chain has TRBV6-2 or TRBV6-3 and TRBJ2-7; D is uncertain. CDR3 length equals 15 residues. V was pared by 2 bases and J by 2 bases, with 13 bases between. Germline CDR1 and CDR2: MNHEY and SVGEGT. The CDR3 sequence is CASSYAGLPPYEQYF. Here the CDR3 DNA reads TGTGCCAGCAGTTACGCCGGTCTTCCCCCCTACGAGCAGTACTTC.

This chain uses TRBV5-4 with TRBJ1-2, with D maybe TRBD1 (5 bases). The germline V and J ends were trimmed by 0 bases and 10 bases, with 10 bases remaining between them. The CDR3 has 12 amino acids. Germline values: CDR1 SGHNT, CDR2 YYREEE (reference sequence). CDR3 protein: CASSLDQGNYTF. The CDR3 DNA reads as TGTGCCAGCAGCTTGGACCAGGGAAACTACACCTTC.

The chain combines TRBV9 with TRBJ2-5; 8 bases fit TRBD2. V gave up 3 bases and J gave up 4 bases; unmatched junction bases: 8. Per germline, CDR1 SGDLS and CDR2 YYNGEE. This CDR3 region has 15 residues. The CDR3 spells CASSAPGLGGETQYF. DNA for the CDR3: TGTGCCAGCAGCGCGCCGGGACTAGGTGGAGAGACCCAGTACTTC.